These 3 T cell receptor beta chains were all obtained from the same sample, sequenced in a study of CD8+CD57+ T cells in acquired aplastic anemia. Genomic DNA templated the TCR beta VDJ and CDR3 profiling. One entry per CDR3 protein results from TCRdb running MiXCR on the reads. The table includes some 220,000 distinct CDR3 sequences, 30% to 40% detected once. Sequenced material: sorted CD4+, CD8+, or CD8+CD57+ T cells (not recorded which) from PBMCs. The receptor source for this set is a human donor in good health, serving as a control.

Remarks on this clonotype: One junction end does not reproduce the germline sequence, and a read error may be involved. The CDR3 spells CASSIGSSGNTTYF. The CDR3 DNA reads as TGTGCCAGTAGTATTGGTAGCTCTGGAAACACCACATATTTT. The chain couples TRBV19 to TRBJ1-3; D ambiguous. Germline V gene sequence: CDR1 LNHDA, CDR2 SQIVND (reference sequence). This CDR3 is built from 14 residues.

This clonotype appeared a few times. The J gene is TRBJ2-1, the V gene TRBV5-4, with D possibly being TRBD1 or TRBD2 (6 bases each). Trimming pared 3 bases from V and 0 bases from J, leaving 19 bases between. CDR1 is SGHNT and CDR2 is YYREEE in the germline V gene (reference sequence). The CDR3 contains 18 residues. The CDR3 bases are TGTGCCAGCAGCTCCCTATCGGGGGCGCAGAACTCCTACAATGAGCAGTTCTTC. Translation: CASSSLSGAQNSYNEQFF.

This clonotype was detected ten times or more. The chain employs TRBV15 and TRBJ1-2, with 7 bases fitting TRBD1. This CDR3 contains 16 residues. Germline CDR1 is LNHNV and CDR2 is YYDKDF (reference sequence). Trimming removed 1 base from V and 1 base from J; junction bases left unmatched: 6. CDR3: CATSRAGTALNYGYTF. The DNA for the CDR3 is TGTGCCACCAGCAGAGCCGGGACAGCCCTTAACTATGGCTACACCTTC.